These 8 T cell receptor beta chains share one sample of origin, sequenced in a study of cytomegalovirus exposure and HLA in healthy donors. Primers for the PCR totalled 60 Vbeta and 13 Jbeta. Measured with immunoSEQ multiplex PCR; TCRdb has only the in-frame clones, and not every one. The table shows 150,000 to 200,000 clones, with 65% to 80% occurring only once. Sequencing used PBMCs. These receptors came from a woman aged 40 to 50 in good health and CMV-seronegative.

The chain has TRBV7-9 and TRBJ1-2; tentative D call: TRBD1 (5 bases). The CDR3 is 17 amino acids. The germline V and J ends were trimmed by 6 bases and 0 bases, with 20 bases remaining between them. CDR1 and CDR2 from the germline V gene are SEHNR and FQNEAQ (reference sequence). CDR3 nucleotides: TGTGCCAGCAGTTTCACGGTGGGAGGGGTCCCTAACTATGGCTACACCTTC. This gives the protein CASSFTVGGVPNYGYTF.

This clone has just a few counts. The gene calls are TRBV4-3 and TRBJ1-1; possibly TRBD1 for D (6 bases). The V gene's germline CDR1 is LGHNA and CDR2 YSLEER. The CDR3 totals 16 residues. The V and J ends lost 0 bases and 3 bases respectively, with 14 bases between them. The DNA of the CDR3 is TGCGCCAGCAGCCAAGATGCCCTTTCAGGGGACACTGAAGCTTTCTTT. Translated, it gives CASSQDALSGDTEAFF.

The chain recombines TRBV28 with TRBJ1-1; D not certain. The CDR3 length is 15 residues. V shed 1 base and J shed 2 bases, with 11 bases lying between them. Per the germline V gene, CDR1 is MDHEN and CDR2 is SYDVKM. CDR3 protein: CASSLSVGLNTEAFF. Here the CDR3 DNA reads TGTGCCAGCAGTTTATCCGTGGGCCTAAACACTGAAGCTTTCTTT.

The V and J genes are TRBV6-5 and TRBJ1-2; 7 bases align to TRBD1. Germline CDR1 and CDR2: MNHEY and SVGAGI. The CDR3 is 13 residues long. With V trimmed by 4 bases and J by 2 bases, 1 base remained unmatched. CDR3 region: CASSSGGNYGYTF. In DNA, the CDR3 is TGTGCCAGCAGTTCAGGGGGAAACTATGGCTACACCTTC.

The V call is TRBV18, the J call TRBJ1-3; D gene unclear. V lost 2 bases and J lost 0, with 11 bases in between. The CDR3 has 16 amino acids. Germline V gives CDR1 KGHSH, CDR2 LQKENI. The CDR3 coding sequence is TGTGCCAGCTCACCAACGGGGTTGTACTCTGGAAACACCATATATTTT. Protein product: CASSPTGLYSGNTIYF.

The chain employs TRBV6-5 and TRBJ2-7, with TRBD2 matching 10 bases. Trimming took 6 bases from V and 4 from J; bases not matched to a gene: 9. Germline V gene data show CDR1 as MNHEY and CDR2 as SVGAGI. This CDR3 has 15 residues. CDR3 loop: CASRASSGSQYEQYV. Written as DNA, the CDR3 is TGTGCCAGCAGGGCCTCTAGCGGGAGTCAGTACGAGCAGTACGTC.

The chain employs TRBV4-3 and TRBJ1-2; D is unresolved. This CDR3 is 14 amino acids long. V was shortened by 1 base and J by 7 bases, with 13 bases between the two germline ends. Germline CDR1 LGHNA, CDR2 YSLEER. In DNA, the CDR3 is TGCGCCAGCAGCCAAGGGGTTGAACGGGGTGGCTACACCTTC. This translates into CASSQGVERGGYTF.

The chain recombines TRBV11-3 with TRBJ1-1; no clear D. Trimming removed 0 bases at V and 5 bases at J, with 10 bases between. The CDR3 is made up of 14 amino acids. CDR1 and CDR2 from the germline V gene are SGHNT and YENEEA. CDR3 nucleotide sequence: TGTGCCAGCAGCTTAGATCCGGGAGGTACTGAAGCTTTCTTT. As protein: CASSLDPGGTEAFF.